The T cell receptor (beta chain) under discussion was sequenced for a study of a mutant IDH1 vaccine in newly diagnosed glioma. The overall study: The vaccination schedule gave patients eight doses in weeks 1, 3, 5, 7, 11, 15, 19 and 23. Notes on the study in general: Detectable vaccine-induced immune responses arose in about 92% of patients.

CDR3 length equals 15 residues. Per the germline V gene, CDR1 is LGHNA and CDR2 is YSLEER. The germline V and J ends were trimmed by 1 base and 5 bases, with 14 bases remaining between them. Using immunoSEQ multiplex PCR, the repertoire was profiled, and TCRdb retains in-frame clones only, with some absent. The table lists about 120,000 clones, over 75% of them singletons, with 5.5% in the top ten. Comment on this clone: Its antigen remains unidentified.

The sample's time point: week 11, during vaccination. The investigators gave 300 ug of mutant IDH1 20-mer peptide in each vaccine dose, together with topical imiquimod. This receptor was identified in a man aged 35 to 55 with glioma. This chain connects TRBV4-3 to TRBJ2-5, with D tentatively TRBD1 (5 bases). The sample consisted of PBMCs, taken from a glioma patient whose treatment included an IDH1 peptide vaccine. The CDR3 reads CASSQVVRGRETQYF. DNA of the CDR3: TGCGCCAGCAGCCAAGTAGTAAGGGGAAGGGAGACCCAGTACTTC.